By its share, the clone carrying this TCR beta chain is medium-sized (0.01 to 0.1%). The data were taken from a study of prognosis after radiotherapy for stage I lung cancer. V gave up 4 bases and J gave up 0 bases; unmatched junction bases: 4. CDR1 and CDR2 (germline): SGHRS, YFSETQ. The CDR3 length is 15 residues. Genomic DNA provided the template from which TCR beta CDR3 was amplified by two-round multiplex PCR. For every TRBV and TRBJ gene, a specific primer was used in first-round PCR. TCRdb reanalysed the multiplex PCR reads using MiXCR and keeps one entry per CDR3 protein. The data show roughly 16,000 distinct CDR3 sequences, around 30% seen once.

The material sequenced was PBMCs, taken before or after stereotactic body radiation therapy (not recorded which). The clonotype was recovered from a donor of 50 years or more with non-small cell lung cancer. The V and J genes are TRBV5-1 and TRBJ2-1; 7 nucleotides align to TRBD1. CDR3 nucleotide sequence: TGCGCCAGCAGCCCGGGACAGAGCTCCTACAATGAGCAGTTCTTC. Amino acid sequence: CASSPGQSSYNEQFF.